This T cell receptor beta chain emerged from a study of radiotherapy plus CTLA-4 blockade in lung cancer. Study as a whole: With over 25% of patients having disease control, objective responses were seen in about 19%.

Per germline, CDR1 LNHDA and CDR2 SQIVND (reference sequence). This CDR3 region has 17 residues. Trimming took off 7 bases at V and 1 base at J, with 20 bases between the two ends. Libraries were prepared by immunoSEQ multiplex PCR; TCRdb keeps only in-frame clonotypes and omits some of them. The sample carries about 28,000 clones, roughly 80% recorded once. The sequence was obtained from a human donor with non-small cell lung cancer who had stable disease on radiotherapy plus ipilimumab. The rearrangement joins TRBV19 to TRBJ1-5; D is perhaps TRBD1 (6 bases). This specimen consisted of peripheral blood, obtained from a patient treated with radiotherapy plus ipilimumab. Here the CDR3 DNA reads TGTGCCAGTACCACCTCGACGGGGGCGCAGAGCAATCAGCCCCAGCATTTT. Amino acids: CASTTSTGAQSNQPQHF. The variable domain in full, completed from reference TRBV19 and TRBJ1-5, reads DGGITQSPKYLFRKEGQNVTLSCEQNLNHDAMYWYRQDPGQGLRLIYYSQIVNDFQKGDIAEGYSVSREKKESFPLTVTSAQKNPTAFYLCASTTSTGAQSNQPQHFGDGTRLSIL.